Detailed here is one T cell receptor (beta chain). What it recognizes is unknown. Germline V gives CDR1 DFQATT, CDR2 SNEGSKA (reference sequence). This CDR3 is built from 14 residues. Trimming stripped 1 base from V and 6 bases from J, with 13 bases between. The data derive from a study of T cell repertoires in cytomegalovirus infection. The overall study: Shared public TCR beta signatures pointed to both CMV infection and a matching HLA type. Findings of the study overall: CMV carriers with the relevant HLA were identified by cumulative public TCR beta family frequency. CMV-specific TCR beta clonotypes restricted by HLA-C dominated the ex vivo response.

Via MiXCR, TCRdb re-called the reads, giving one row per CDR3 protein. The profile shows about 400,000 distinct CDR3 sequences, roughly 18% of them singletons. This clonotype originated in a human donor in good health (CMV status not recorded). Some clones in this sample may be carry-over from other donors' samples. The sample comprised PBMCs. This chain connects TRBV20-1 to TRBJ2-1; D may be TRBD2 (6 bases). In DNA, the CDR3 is TGCAGTGCTAGAGGGCTAGCGTTCTTCAATGAGCAGTTCTTC. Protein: CSARGLAFFNEQFF.